A selection of T cell receptor beta chains follows, all from one sample in a study of blood T cell repertoires in COVID-19. Assay used: immunoSEQ multiplex PCR; TCRdb lists only in-frame clones, some missing. Among about 260,000 clones listed, roughly 86% were seen once. The sequenced sample consisted of peripheral blood. Every receptor here comes from a human donor in a cohort sampled during active COVID-19. Both conserved end residues are part of each CDR3. The D gene is left open where the match is weak. Rows give clone size only sometimes, using once, few, many, or a class for an expanded clone.

V: TRBV28
J: TRBJ2-5
D: -
size: once
CDR3: CASRVQGTEGTQYF
DNA: TGTGCCAGCAGGGTACAGGGGACGGAGGGGACCCAGTACTTC

V: TRBV21-1
J: TRBJ1-2
D: -
size: -
CDR3: CASSKGRRFLYGYTF
DNA: TGTGCCAGCAGCAAAGGTAGGAGATTCTTGTATGGCTACACCTTC

V: TRBV16
J: TRBJ2-7
D: -
size: few
CDR3: CASSQSGGSEQYF
DNA: TGTGCCAGCAGCCAATCCGGGGGAAGCGAGCAGTACTTC

V: TRBV6-6
J: TRBJ1-5
D: TRBD1
size: -
CDR3: CASSPPDRGDLTQHF
DNA: TGTGCCAGCAGTCCTCCGGACAGGGGGGATTTGACCCAGCATTTT

V: TRBV9
J: TRBJ1-4
D: -
size: -
CDR3: CASSSATNEKLFF
DNA: TGTGCCAGCAGCAGCGCGACTAATGAAAAACTGTTTTTT

V: TRBV20-1
J: TRBJ1-2
D: -
size: -
CDR3: CSAIGAGGYTF
DNA: TGCAGTGCTATCGGCGCGGGGGGCTACACCTTC

V: TRBV28
J: TRBJ2-7
D: TRBD2
size: -
CDR3: CASSFLPGGSSYEQYF
DNA: TGTGCCAGCAGTTTCCTACCGGGAGGGTCTTCCTACGAGCAGTACTTC

V: TRBV3-1/TRBV3-2
J: TRBJ1-6
D: -
size: -
CDR3: CASSRQNKSPLHF
DNA: TGTGCCAGCAGCCGCCAGAATAAATCACCCCTCCACTTT

V: TRBV24-1
J: TRBJ1-2
D: TRBD1
size: -
CDR3: CATSEPDRGGYTF
DNA: TGTGCCACCAGTGAACCAGACAGGGGGGGCTACACCTTC

V: TRBV30
J: TRBJ2-7
D: TRBD2
size: -
CDR3: CAWDSFAGVSEQYF
DNA: TGTGCCTGGGATTCGTTTGCGGGAGTAAGCGAGCAGTACTTC

V: TRBV21-1
J: TRBJ1-1
D: -
size: -
CDR3: CASSTTQGSDTEAFF
DNA: TGTGCCAGCAGCACAACACAGGGGAGTGATACTGAAGCTTTCTTT

V: TRBV19
J: TRBJ2-7
D: -
size: -
CDR3: CASSIAGRTYEQYF
DNA: TGTGCCAGTAGTATTGCGGGACGAACCTACGAGCAGTACTTC

V: TRBV19
J: TRBJ2-5
D: -
size: -
CDR3: CASSIDPLVGAGQETQYF
DNA: TGTGCCAGTAGTATAGATCCCTTGGTGGGGGCAGGGCAAGAGACCCAGTACTTC

V: TRBV27
J: TRBJ2-7
D: TRBD2
size: -
CDR3: CASSLTSVYEQYF
DNA: TGTGCCAGCAGTTTAACTAGCGTCTACGAGCAGTACTTC

V: TRBV4-1
J: TRBJ1-3
D: -
size: once
CDR3: CASSQLGNTIYF
DNA: TGCGCCAGCAGCCAACTTGGAAACACCATATATTTT

V: TRBV18
J: TRBJ1-5
D: -
size: -
CDR3: CASSPMGGGSNQPQHF
DNA: TGTGCCAGCTCACCGATGGGAGGGGGGAGCAATCAGCCCCAGCATTTT

V: TRBV5-1
J: TRBJ2-1
D: TRBD2
size: -
CDR3: CASSLGGGRWYNEQFF
DNA: TGCGCCAGCAGCTTGGGGGGCGGGAGATGGTACAATGAGCAGTTCTTC

V: TRBV4-1
J: TRBJ1-2
D: -
size: -
CDR3: CASSQVVGPNYGYTF
DNA: TGCGCCAGCAGCCAAGTCGTGGGCCCTAACTATGGCTACACCTTC

V: TRBV6-2/TRBV6-3
J: TRBJ2-1
D: -
size: -
CDR3: CASSYPPLTRRGGSNEQFF
DNA: TGTGCCAGCAGTTACCCACCCCTCACCAGGAGGGGGGGGTCGAATGAGCAGTTCTTC

V: TRBV6-5
J: TRBJ2-7
D: -
size: -
CDR3: CASSRDTPYEQYF
DNA: TGTGCCAGCAGCAGGGACACCCCCTACGAGCAGTACTTC

V: TRBV7-6
J: TRBJ2-1
D: TRBD2
size: -
CDR3: CASSLSLAIVNEQFF
DNA: TGTGCCAGCAGCCTCTCACTAGCGATAGTAAATGAGCAGTTCTTC

V: TRBV28
J: TRBJ1-4
D: TRBD1
size: -
CDR3: CASSRGGGTGNEKLFF
DNA: TGTGCCAGCAGTCGAGGCGGAGGGACAGGGAATGAAAAACTGTTTTTT

V: TRBV19
J: TRBJ1-1
D: -
size: -
CDR3: CASSPITGTEAFF
DNA: TGTGCCAGTAGCCCCATCACGGGGACTGAAGCTTTCTTT

V: TRBV7-2
J: TRBJ2-6
D: TRBD1
size: -
CDR3: CASSPWTGTRSGANVLTF
DNA: TGTGCCAGCAGCCCGTGGACAGGGACCCGTTCTGGGGCCAACGTCCTGACTTTC

V: TRBV7-2
J: TRBJ2-1
D: -
size: -
CDR3: CASSSLPPGPVSRGEQFF
DNA: TGTGCCAGCAGCTCTCTACCCCCGGGCCCCGTTTCCAGGGGTGAGCAGTTCTTC

V: TRBV28
J: TRBJ1-5
D: TRBD1
size: -
CDR3: CASSRDTGQGSQPQHF
DNA: TGTGCCAGCAGCAGGGATACCGGACAGGGAAGTCAGCCCCAGCATTTT

V: TRBV11-3
J: TRBJ1-1
D: -
size: -
CDR3: CASPSAGKIGENTEAFF
DNA: TGTGCCAGCCCTTCGGCAGGGAAGATTGGGGAAAACACTGAAGCTTTCTTT

V: TRBV21-1
J: TRBJ2-7
D: -
size: -
CDR3: CAEAGTGQYEQYF
DNA: TGTGCCGAGGCCGGGACAGGGCAGTACGAGCAGTACTTC

V: TRBV15
J: TRBJ1-2
D: TRBD1
size: -
CDR3: CATSREDRGLYGYTF
DNA: TGTGCCACCAGCAGAGAGGACAGGGGCTTATATGGCTACACCTTC

V: TRBV6-2/TRBV6-3
J: TRBJ2-1
D: -
size: -
CDR3: CASSYAAQRPRLGQFF
DNA: TGTGCCAGCAGTTATGCCGCCCAGCGGCCCCGGCTGGGGCAGTTCTTC

V: TRBV6-5
J: TRBJ2-1
D: TRBD2
size: -
CDR3: CASRASGDEQFF
DNA: TGTGCCAGCAGGGCTAGCGGGGATGAGCAGTTCTTC

V: TRBV6-6
J: TRBJ2-7
D: -
size: -
CDR3: CASSPVRPSRLSYEQYF
DNA: TGTGCCAGCAGTCCGGTAAGACCTAGCCGGTTAAGCTACGAGCAGTACTTC

V: TRBV14
J: TRBJ2-2
D: -
size: -
CDR3: CASSQGRGTGELFF
DNA: TGTGCCAGCAGCCAAGGCAGGGGTACCGGGGAGCTGTTTTTT

V: TRBV7-9
J: TRBJ1-2
D: TRBD1
size: -
CDR3: CASSSGQGLGHGYTF
DNA: TGTGCCAGCAGTTCGGGACAGGGTCTTGGGCATGGCTACACCTTC

V: TRBV19
J: TRBJ1-2
D: -
size: -
CDR3: CASSIKAGQYGYGYTF
DNA: TGTGCCAGTAGTATCAAAGCCGGACAATACGGCTATGGCTACACCTTC

V: TRBV10-1
J: TRBJ2-1
D: -
size: -
CDR3: CASTPDRMSSYNEQFF
DNA: TGCGCCAGCACCCCCGACAGGATGAGCTCCTACAATGAGCAGTTCTTC

V: TRBV5-6
J: TRBJ2-1
D: TRBD2
size: -
CDR3: CASSWMTSGDYNEQFF
DNA: TGTGCCAGCAGCTGGATGACTAGCGGGGACTACAATGAGCAGTTCTTC

V: TRBV18
J: TRBJ1-1
D: -
size: -
CDR3: CASSSSTAMNTEAFF
DNA: TGTGCCAGCTCATCATCGACAGCAATGAACACTGAAGCTTTCTTT

V: TRBV6-5
J: TRBJ2-7
D: TRBD2
size: -
CDR3: CASSSGTSGEQYF
DNA: TGTGCCAGCAGTTCCGGGACTAGCGGCGAGCAGTACTTC

V: TRBV9
J: TRBJ2-1
D: -
size: -
CDR3: CASSVASENEQFF
DNA: TGTGCCAGCAGCGTGGCTAGCGAGAATGAGCAGTTCTTC

V: TRBV5-5
J: TRBJ2-2
D: -
size: -
CDR3: CASSLGAGNTGELFF
DNA: TGTGCCAGCAGCTTGGGGGCAGGGAACACCGGGGAGCTGTTTTTT

V: TRBV18
J: TRBJ1-1
D: -
size: -
CDR3: CASSPPGATEAFF
DNA: TGTGCCAGCTCACCACCAGGGGCCACTGAAGCTTTCTTT

V: TRBV29-1
J: TRBJ2-7
D: TRBD2
size: -
CDR3: CSATRGLAGKDEQYF
DNA: TGCAGCGCTACTCGCGGACTAGCGGGAAAGGACGAGCAGTACTTC

V: TRBV19
J: TRBJ2-6
D: TRBD1
size: -
CDR3: CASRDRFGSGANVLTF
DNA: TGTGCCAGTAGGGACAGGTTCGGCTCTGGGGCCAACGTCCTGACTTTC

V: TRBV12-3/TRBV12-4
J: TRBJ1-1
D: -
size: -
CDR3: CASRLAGSTEAFF
DNA: TGTGCCAGCAGACTAGCAGGGAGCACTGAAGCTTTCTTT

V: TRBV18
J: TRBJ2-7
D: -
size: -
CDR3: CASSPRREQYF
DNA: TGTGCCAGCTCACCAAGGAGGGAGCAGTACTTC

V: TRBV27
J: TRBJ2-7
D: TRBD2
size: -
CDR3: CASSLGAGASYEQYF
DNA: TGTGCCAGCAGTTTAGGAGCGGGAGCCTCATACGAGCAGTACTTC

V: TRBV7-8
J: TRBJ2-7
D: -
size: once
CDR3: CASSFSRREQYF
DNA: TGTGCCAGCAGCTTTAGTCGTCGAGAGCAGTACTTC

V: TRBV4-3
J: TRBJ1-6
D: -
size: -
CDR3: CASSQDASSSYNSPLHF
DNA: TGCGCCAGCAGCCAAGATGCATCGAGCTCCTATAATTCACCCCTCCACTTT

V: TRBV27
J: TRBJ2-7
D: TRBD2
size: -
CDR3: CASATASGTYEQYF
DNA: TGTGCCAGCGCGACGGCTAGCGGGACCTACGAGCAGTACTTC

V: TRBV9
J: TRBJ2-7
D: TRBD2
size: -
CDR3: CASSVTGTNWYEQYF
DNA: TGTGCCAGCAGCGTTACCGGGACTAATTGGTACGAGCAGTACTTC

V: TRBV2
J: TRBJ2-5
D: -
size: -
CDR3: CASTGAQETQYF
DNA: TGTGCCAGCACGGGAGCCCAGGAGACCCAGTACTTC

V: TRBV7-2
J: TRBJ2-7
D: TRBD2
size: -
CDR3: CASSSLVGGSYEQYF
DNA: TGTGCCAGCAGCTCCCTAGTCGGCGGGAGCTACGAGCAGTACTTC

V: TRBV6-2/TRBV6-3
J: TRBJ1-1
D: -
size: once
CDR3: CASSYSRGMNTEAFF
DNA: TGTGCCAGCAGTTACTCTAGGGGGATGAACACTGAAGCTTTCTTT

V: TRBV27
J: TRBJ2-1
D: -
size: -
CDR3: CASKQGSLVVNEQFF
DNA: TGTGCCAGCAAACAGGGTAGTCTGGTGGTAAATGAGCAGTTCTTC

V: TRBV19
J: TRBJ2-7
D: TRBD2
size: -
CDR3: CASKASGSFGYEQYF
DNA: TGTGCCAGTAAAGCTAGCGGGAGTTTTGGCTACGAGCAGTACTTC

V: TRBV7-9
J: TRBJ2-2
D: TRBD1
size: -
CDR3: CASSARLQGKRNTGELFF
DNA: TGTGCCAGCAGCGCCCGCCTACAGGGGAAGCGGAACACCGGGGAGCTGTTTTTT